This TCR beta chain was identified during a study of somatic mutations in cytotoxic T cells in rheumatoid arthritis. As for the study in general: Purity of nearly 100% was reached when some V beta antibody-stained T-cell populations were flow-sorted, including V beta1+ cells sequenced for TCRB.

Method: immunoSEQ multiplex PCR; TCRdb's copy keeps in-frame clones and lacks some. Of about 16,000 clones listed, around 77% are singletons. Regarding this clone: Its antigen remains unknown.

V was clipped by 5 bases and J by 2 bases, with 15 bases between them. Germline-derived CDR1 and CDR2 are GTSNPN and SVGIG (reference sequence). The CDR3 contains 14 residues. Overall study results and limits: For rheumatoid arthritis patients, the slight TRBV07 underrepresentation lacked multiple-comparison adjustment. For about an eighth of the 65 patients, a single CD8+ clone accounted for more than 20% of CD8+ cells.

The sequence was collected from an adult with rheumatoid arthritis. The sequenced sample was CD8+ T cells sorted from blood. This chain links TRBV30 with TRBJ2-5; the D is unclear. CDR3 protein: CAWDSFGPQETQYF. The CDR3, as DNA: TGTGCCTGGGATTCTTTTGGCCCGCAAGAGACCCAGTACTTC.